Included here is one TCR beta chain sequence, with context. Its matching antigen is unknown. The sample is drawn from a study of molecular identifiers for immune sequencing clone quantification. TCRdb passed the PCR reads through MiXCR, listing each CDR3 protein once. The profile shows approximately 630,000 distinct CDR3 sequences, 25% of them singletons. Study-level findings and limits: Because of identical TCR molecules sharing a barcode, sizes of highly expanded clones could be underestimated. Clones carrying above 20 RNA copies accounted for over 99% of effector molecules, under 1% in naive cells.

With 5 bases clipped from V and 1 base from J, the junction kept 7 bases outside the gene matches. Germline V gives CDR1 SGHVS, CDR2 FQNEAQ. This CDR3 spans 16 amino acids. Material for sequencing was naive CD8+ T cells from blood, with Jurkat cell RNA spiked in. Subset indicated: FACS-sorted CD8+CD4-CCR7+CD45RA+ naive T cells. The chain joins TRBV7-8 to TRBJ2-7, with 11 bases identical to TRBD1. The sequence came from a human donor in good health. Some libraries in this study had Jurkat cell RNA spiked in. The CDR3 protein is CASSTRTGGASYEQYF. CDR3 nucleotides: TGTGCCAGCAGCACCCGGACAGGGGGCGCATCCTACGAGCAGTACTTC. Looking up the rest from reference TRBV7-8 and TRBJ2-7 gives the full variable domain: GAGVSQSPRYKVAKRGQDVALRCDPISGHVSLFWYQQALGQGPEFLTYFQNEAQLDKSGLPSDRFFAERPEGSVSTLKIQRTQQEDSAVYLCASSTRTGGASYEQYFGPGTRLTVT.